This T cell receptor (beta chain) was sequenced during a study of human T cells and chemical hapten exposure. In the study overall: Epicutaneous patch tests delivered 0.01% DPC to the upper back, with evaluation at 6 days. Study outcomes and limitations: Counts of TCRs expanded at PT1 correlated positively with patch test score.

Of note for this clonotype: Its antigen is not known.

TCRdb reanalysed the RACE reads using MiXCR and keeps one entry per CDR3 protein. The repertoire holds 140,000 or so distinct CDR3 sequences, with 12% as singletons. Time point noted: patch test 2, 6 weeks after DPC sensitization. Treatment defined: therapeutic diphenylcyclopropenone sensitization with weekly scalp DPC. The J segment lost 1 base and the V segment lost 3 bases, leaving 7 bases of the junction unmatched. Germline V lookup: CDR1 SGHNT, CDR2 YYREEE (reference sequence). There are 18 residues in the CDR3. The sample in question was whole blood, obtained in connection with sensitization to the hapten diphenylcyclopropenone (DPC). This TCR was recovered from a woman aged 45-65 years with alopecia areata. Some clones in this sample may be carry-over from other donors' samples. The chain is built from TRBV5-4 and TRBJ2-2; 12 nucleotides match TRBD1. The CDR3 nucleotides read TGTGCCAGCAGCTCCGGGACAGGGGGCGGTTGGAACACCGGGGAGCTGTTTTTT. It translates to CASSSGTGGGWNTGELFF. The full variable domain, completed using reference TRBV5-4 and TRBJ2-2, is ETGVTQSPTHLIKTRGQQVTLRCSSQSGHNTVSWYQQALGQGPQFIFQYYREEENGRGNFPPRFSGLQFPNYSSELNVNALELDDSALYLCASSSGTGGGWNTGELFFGEGSRLTVL.